This section outlines one T cell receptor (beta chain) sequence together with its context. The record originates from a study of T cell changes during pregnancy in multiple sclerosis. Sequencing was performed with immunoSEQ multiplex PCR; in TCRdb, only in-frame clones are kept and a portion is missing. The sample carries approximately 130,000 clones, around 95% recorded once. The CDR3 is 13 amino acids. Trimming took 7 bases from V and 2 from J, leaving 9 bases between them. Germline V lookup: CDR1 MDHEN, CDR2 SYDVKM. Here the sequenced sample was peripheral blood, taken after pregnancy. This chain uses TRBV28 with TRBJ1-5; a weak D match, TRBD1 (6 bases). The TCR was taken from a female donor with multiple sclerosis, enrolled in a pregnancy study. CDR3 region: CASKKGGNQPQHF. The CDR3 DNA is TGTGCCAGCAAAAAGGGGGGCAATCAGCCCCAGCATTTT.